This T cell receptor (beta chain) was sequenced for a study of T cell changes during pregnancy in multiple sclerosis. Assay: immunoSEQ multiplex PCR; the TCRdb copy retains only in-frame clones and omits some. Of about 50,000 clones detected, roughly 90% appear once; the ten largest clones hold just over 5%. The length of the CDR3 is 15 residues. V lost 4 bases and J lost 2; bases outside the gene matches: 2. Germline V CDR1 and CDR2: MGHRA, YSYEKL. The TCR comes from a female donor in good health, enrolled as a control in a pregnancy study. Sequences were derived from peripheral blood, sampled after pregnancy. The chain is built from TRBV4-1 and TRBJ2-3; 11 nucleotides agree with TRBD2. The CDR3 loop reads CASSPTSGVTDTQYF. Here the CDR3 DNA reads TGCGCCAGCAGCCCGACTAGCGGGGTCACAGATACGCAGTATTTT.